The 21 T cell receptor beta chains reported below all come from one sample, sequenced in a study of prognosis after radiotherapy for stage I lung cancer. Two-round multiplex PCR amplified TCR beta CDR3 from genomic DNA. Round-one PCR had primers specific to each TRBV and TRBJ gene. TCRdb ran MiXCR on the multiplex PCR reads and lists one entry per CDR3 protein. The sample carries about 22,000 distinct CDR3 sequences, around 39% recorded once. Here the sequenced sample was PBMCs, taken before or after stereotactic body radiation therapy (not recorded which). These receptor sequences come from a donor over 45 with non-small cell lung cancer.

This clonotype was observed a few times. One end of the junction does not line up with germline, which may come from a read error. This chain joins TRBV24-1 and TRBJ2-1; D remains unclear. Germline V gives CDR1 KGHDR, CDR2 SFDVKD. The CDR3 is made up of 12 amino acids. CDR3 sequence reads: CATSVLNNEQFF. In nucleotides, the CDR3 is TGTGCCACCAGTGTTTTGAACAATGAGCAGTTCTTC.

This clonotype was observed at least ten times. The chain links TRBV18 to TRBJ2-2; D remains unclear. Germline CDR1 KGHSH, CDR2 LQKENI. V shed 0 bases and J shed 4 bases, with 12 bases lying between them. CDR3 length equals 16 residues. As DNA, the CDR3 is TGTGCCAGCTCACCACCTGGCAGGTCATCCACCGGGGAGCTGTTTTTT. It specifies CASSPPGRSSTGELFF.

As regards this clonotype: Compared with germline, one end of the junction differs, possibly owing to a read error. The genes are TRBV11-2 and TRBJ2-7; D gene unclear. CDR3 size: 15 residues. Germline V CDR1 and CDR2: SGHAT, FQNNGV. The CDR3 is CASILVGRRPYEQYF. As DNA, the CDR3 is TGTGCCAGCATCTTAGTAGGGCGACGGCCATACGAGCAGTACTTC.

For this clonotype: A far bigger clonotype differs at one base, so this is likely a read error. The chain employs TRBV12-3 or TRBV12-4 and TRBJ2-7; D possibly corresponds to TRBD2 (5 bases). The V gene lost 5 bases and the J gene lost 0 bases, with 14 bases spanning the gap. The CDR3 is made up of 15 amino acids. The CDR3 DNA is TGTGCCAGCAGTGCTTGGAAGCGGAACTCCTACGAGCAGTACTTC. Its translation: CASSAWKRNSYEQYF.

This clonotype was seen ten or more times. The V and J genes are TRBV9 and TRBJ1-1; the D is unclear. CDR1 is SGDLS and CDR2 is YYNGEE in the germline V gene. The CDR3 length is 13 residues. Trimming shortened V by 2 bases and J by 8 bases, and 13 bases separated the two germline ends. Here the CDR3 DNA reads TGTGCCAGCAGCGTCATACCGACGGGCGAAGCTTTCTTT. As protein: CASSVIPTGEAFF.

This rearrangement joins TRBV6-2 or TRBV6-3 to TRBJ1-1, with 7 bases identical to TRBD1. V shed 6 bases, J shed 7 bases, and the junction held 14 bases outside the gene matches. The CDR3 is 15 residues long. CDR1 MNHEY and CDR2 SVGEGT come from the germline V gene. CDR3 sequence reads: CASSPGTAITVEAFF. In nucleotides, the CDR3 is TGTGCCAGCAGCCCGGGGACAGCCATTACGGTTGAAGCTTTCTTT.

Concerning this clonotype: Compared with germline, one end of the junction differs, possibly owing to a read error. The rearrangement uses TRBV24-1 and TRBJ2-1; D might be TRBD1 (5 bases). CDR3 size: 13 residues. Germline CDR1 and CDR2: KGHDR and SFDVKD. In DNA, the CDR3 is TGTGCCACCAGTGCATACCTTACAATGGGGCAGCTCTTC. Its protein is CATSAYLTMGQLF.

Sample share makes this clonotype medium-sized. The chain has TRBV5-1 and TRBJ2-1; 9 positions agree with TRBD2. Trimming cost V 0 bases and J 1 base; bases outside gene matches: 5. Looked up from germline, CDR1 is SGHRS and CDR2 is YFSETQ. The CDR3 contains 17 residues. The CDR3 region is CASSLAKLAGSYNEQFF. The CDR3 DNA reads TGCGCCAGCAGCTTGGCGAAACTAGCGGGTTCCTACAATGAGCAGTTCTTC.

About this clonotype itself: This sequence is one base from a far larger clone and is likely a read error. The chain couples TRBV6-8 to TRBJ2-1; 7 nucleotides line up with TRBD2. The CDR3 contains 15 residues. Per germline, CDR1 MNHGY and CDR2 SAAAGT. J was trimmed by 9 bases and V by 7 bases; bases with no gene match: 15. The CDR3 bases are TGTGCCAGCACCCATGCTAGCGGCAGTAGGGTTGAGCAGTTCTTC. Translating gives CASTHASGSRVEQFF.

Many counts were recorded for this clonotype. The chain joins TRBV4-1 to TRBJ1-3, with D possibly TRBD1 on 5 matching bases. With 6 bases removed from V and 2 bases from J, the gap between germline ends came to 11 bases. Germline V lookup: CDR1 MGHRA, CDR2 YSYEKL. CDR3 length: 14 amino acids. For the CDR3, the DNA is TGCGCCAGCAGGAGGGGCAGGGCTGGAAACACCATATATTTT. Residues: CASRRGRAGNTIYF.

This clonotype showed up just a few times. This chain uses TRBV10-2 with TRBJ1-2; 7 bases line up with TRBD1. J lost 6 bases, V lost 3 bases, and 7 bases had no gene match. The CDR3 contains 14 residues. The germline gives CDR1 WSHSY, CDR2 SAAADI. CDR3 sequence (DNA): TGCGCCAGCAGTGATGGAGGGGGCGCCCATGGCTACACCTTC. This encodes CASSDGGGAHGYTF.

In its sample, this clonotype was seen a few times. This likely came from a read error, as a far larger clone is one base away. This sequence joins TRBV6-4 and TRBJ2-7; 12 bases line up with TRBD2. This CDR3 comprises 16 residues. Germline CDR1 is MRHNA and CDR2 is SNTAGT. V shed 5 bases and J 7 bases; nucleotides not matched to a gene: 12. DNA of the CDR3: TGTGCCAGCAGTTACACAACTAGCGGGGGGATTGTGGAGCAGTACTTC. It is translated as CASSYTTSGGIVEQYF.

By proportion, this clonotype is medium-sized. V usage is TRBV6-8 and J usage is TRBJ1-2, with a possible D match to TRBD1 (6 bases). Trimming stripped 4 bases from V and 4 bases from J, with 10 bases between. There are 13 residues in the CDR3. CDR1 is MNHGY and CDR2 is SAAAGT in the germline V gene. The CDR3 DNA sequence: TGTGCCAGCAGTTGCACAGGGTGCTATGGCTACACCTTC. It translates to CASSCTGCYGYTF.

In this sample, this clonotype turned up many times. The CDR3 bases are TGTGCCACCAGTGATGGGACCTCCTACGAGCAGTACTTC. It is translated as CATSDGTSYEQYF. The chain combines TRBV24-1 with TRBJ2-7; D may be TRBD1 or TRBD2 (5 bases each). Germline V lookup: CDR1 KGHDR, CDR2 SFDVKD. This CDR3 contains 13 residues. The V and J ends lost 3 bases and 0 bases respectively, with 5 bases between them.

The rearrangement uses TRBV15 and TRBJ2-5, with a weak D call TRBD2 (6 bases). This CDR3 has 14 amino acids. V shed 3 bases and J shed 5 bases, with 13 bases lying between them. Germline V lookup: CDR1 LNHNV, CDR2 YYDKDF (reference sequence). Written as DNA, the CDR3 is TGTGCCACCAGCAGGGAGACTAGTATGGAGACCCAGTACTTC. Protein sequence: CATSRETSMETQYF.

In this sample, this clonotype turned up once. The junction and the germline gene differ at one end; a read error may be behind it. The chain combines TRBV19 with TRBJ2-3; D is ambiguous. Per germline, CDR1 LNHDA and CDR2 SQIVND (reference sequence). The CDR3 contains 14 residues. CDR3 loop: CASKENCVRYTQYF. In nucleotides, the CDR3 is TGTGCAAGTAAGGAGAATTGTGTTCGGTATACGCAGTATTTT.

This clonotype occurred once. The chain uses TRBV19 and TRBJ2-1; D is possibly TRBD1 or TRBD2 (5 bases each). Germline-derived CDR1 and CDR2 are LNHDA and SQIVND (reference sequence). Between the trimmed V and J ends, which lost 7 bases and 5 bases, there was a span of 12 bases. The CDR3 runs to 13 residues. The CDR3 coding sequence is TGTGCCAGTACGGGACGGAGGAACAATGAGCAGTTCTTC. Residues: CASTGRRNNEQFF.

This clonotype has a single count. V usage is TRBV12-3 or TRBV12-4 and J usage is TRBJ2-5; D gene uncertain. The end of the DNA fits TRBJ2-1 better, so the J call may be wrong. The CDR3 is 11 residues long. CDR3 coding DNA: TGTGCCAGCAGTTGCGGCGATGAGCAGTTCTTC. This translates into CASSCGDEQFF.

This clonotype was observed at least ten times. This sequence joins TRBV27 and TRBJ2-5; weak D call: TRBD1 (6 bases). Germline V lookup: CDR1 MNHEY, CDR2 SMNVEV (reference sequence). The V and J ends lost 10 bases and 5 bases respectively, with 17 bases between them. This CDR3 region has 13 residues. DNA of the CDR3: TGTGCCACCGCCGTTGGGGGCTGGGAGACCCAGTACTTC. Translation: CATAVGGWETQYF.

As regards this clonotype: This probably arose from a read error, given a far larger clone one base away. This CDR3 is CASSAVQAYGYTF. CDR3 DNA sequence: TGTGCCAGCAGTGCCGTCCAGGCCTATGGCTACACCTTC. V gene TRBV6-4 combines with J gene TRBJ1-2; D not certain. Per germline, CDR1 MRHNA and CDR2 SNTAGT. Trimming pared 4 bases from V and 4 bases from J, leaving 10 bases between. The CDR3 runs to 13 residues.

This clonotype was picked up a small number of times. The CDR3 DNA follows: TGTGCCAGCAGTGAAGCGTTGCTAGCTGGAGCGGTTACGCAGTATTTT. Residues: CASSEALLAGAVTQYF. The chain employs TRBV2 and TRBJ2-3, with TRBD2 as a possible D gene (5 bases). This CDR3 has 16 residues. Trimming pared 0 bases from V and 8 bases from J, leaving 18 bases between. Germline values: CDR1 SNHLY, CDR2 FYNNEI.